One and the same sample provided the 25 T cell receptor beta chains below, sequenced in a study of T cell responses to AZD1222 COVID-19 vaccine. The data were produced by immunoSEQ multiplex PCR, yet TCRdb's version contains in-frame clones alone and is incomplete. The sample holds 150,000 or so clones. The sample comprised peripheral blood. These receptors all come from an adult in good health.

This rearrangement joins TRBV3-1 (or the pseudogene TRBV3-2) to TRBJ2-1, with D perhaps matching TRBD1 or TRBD2 (5 bases each). The CDR3 consists of 16 residues. Germline-derived CDR1 and CDR2 are LGHDT and YNNKEL (reference sequence). V was trimmed by 2 bases and J by 7 bases, leaving 18 bases between them. The CDR3 DNA reads as TGTGCCAGCAGCCAACAAAAGGGACGGGTCGAAAATGAGCAGTTCTTC. Its translation: CASSQQKGRVENEQFF.

The rearrangement joins TRBV11-3 to TRBJ1-2; no reliable D call. Germline-derived CDR1 and CDR2 are SGHNT and YENEEA. V lost 3 bases and J lost 7, with 12 bases in between. The length of the CDR3 is 13 residues. The CDR3 region is CASSFGQSPGYTF. The CDR3 DNA reads TGTGCCAGCAGCTTCGGCCAGTCCCCTGGCTACACCTTC.

Concerning this clone itself: Its ends do not fully match the called genes, so a read error is possible. The chain uses TRBV5-1 and TRBJ2-1; 11 bases fit TRBD2. Germline V gene data show CDR1 as SGHRS and CDR2 as YFSETQ. There are 17 residues in the CDR3. This chain's CDR3 is CASSLGLADPFYNEQFF. The CDR3 DNA is TGCGCCAGCAGTTTGGGACTAGCGGATCCTTTCTACAATGAGCAGTTCTTC.

The rearrangement joins TRBV4-2 to TRBJ1-2; D might be TRBD1 (5 bases). The CDR3 runs to 17 residues. The ends were cut back, 1 base at V and 7 bases at J, with 22 bases in the middle. Per the germline V gene, CDR1 is LGHNA and CDR2 is YNFKEQ. The CDR3 loop reads CASSQAIPGPRGGGYTF. In DNA, the CDR3 is TGTGCCAGCAGCCAAGCTATTCCGGGACCGAGGGGTGGTGGCTACACCTTC.

The genes are TRBV11-1 and TRBJ1-1; no firm D call. CDR1 and CDR2 from the germline V gene are SGHAT and FQDESV (reference sequence). CDR3 length: 15 amino acids. Trimming removed 1 base from V and 6 bases from J, with 15 bases in between. The CDR3 spells CASSLGEPGVPEAFF. The DNA of the CDR3 is TGTGCCAGCAGCTTAGGAGAACCGGGAGTACCTGAAGCTTTCTTT.

The chain recombines TRBV5-3 with TRBJ1-1; 8 bases are a match to TRBD1. TRBV5-3 is flagged as an ORF with uncertain function. The CDR3 has 16 amino acids. With 3 bases clipped from V and 2 bases from J, the junction kept 9 bases outside the gene matches. The CDR3 loop is CARSSDREDLNTEAFF. DNA of the CDR3: TGTGCCAGAAGCTCGGACAGGGAGGATCTCAACACTGAAGCTTTCTTT.

V is TRBV7-3 and J is TRBJ2-2; D is ambiguous. Trimming removed 1 base at V and 6 bases at J, with 21 bases between. Germline V lookup: CDR1 SGHTA, CDR2 FQGTGA. The CDR3 is 18 amino acids. The CDR3 nucleotides are TGTGCCAGCAGCTTAATGGGCCAGAAGAATGTGTGGGCCGGGGAGCTGTTTTTT. Its protein product is CASSLMGQKNVWAGELFF.

The gene calls are TRBV24-1 and TRBJ1-1; D may be TRBD1 (5 bases). The germline V gene encodes CDR1 KGHDR and CDR2 SFDVKD. The CDR3 has 15 residues. Trimming cost V 9 bases and J 5 bases, with 21 bases left between them. Here the CDR3 reads CATEEIRGGWTEAFF. CDR3 DNA: TGTGCCACCGAGGAGATAAGGGGTGGTTGGACTGAAGCTTTCTTT.

J is TRBJ2-7 and V is TRBV28, with a possible D match to TRBD2 (6 bases). Germline V gene sequence: CDR1 MDHEN, CDR2 SYDVKM. Trimming removed 6 bases at V and 6 bases at J, with 15 bases between. CDR3 length: 13 amino acids. The CDR3 nucleotides are TGTGCCAGCAGATCTGGAGGGAGGAGCGAGCAGTACTTC. This codes for CASRSGGRSEQYF.

The rearrangement links TRBV3-1 (or the pseudogene TRBV3-2) to TRBJ2-5; 7 bases line up with TRBD2. J gave up 5 bases and V 10 bases, and 7 bases lay outside the gene matches. The CDR3 sequence is 12 residues long. CDR1 and CDR2 from the germline V gene are LGHDT and YNNKEL (reference sequence). The CDR3 here is CATGLGGETQYF. The CDR3 nucleotides read TGTGCCACCGGACTAGGTGGGGAGACCCAGTACTTC.

The chain combines TRBV18 with TRBJ1-2; 7 positions agree with TRBD1. Germline V gene sequence: CDR1 KGHSH, CDR2 LQKENI. Trimming took 1 base from V and 6 from J; bases not matched to a gene: 5. The CDR3 covers 14 residues. The CDR3 loop is CASSPRRQGDGYTF. CDR3 coding DNA: TGTGCCAGCTCACCACGGAGACAGGGCGATGGCTACACCTTC.

Of note for this clone: Other DNA variants within this sample encode the same CDR3. V gene TRBV28 combines with J gene TRBJ1-2; D is uncertain. The V gene lost 2 bases and the J gene lost 4 bases, with 5 bases spanning the gap. The CDR3 length is 12 residues. The germline gives CDR1 MDHEN, CDR2 SYDVKM. CDR3 DNA sequence: TGTGCCAGCAGTTTAAGAGGCTATGGCTACACCTTC. Amino acid sequence: CASSLRGYGYTF.

V usage is TRBV30 and J usage is TRBJ1-3; 7 bases agree with TRBD1. Germline CDR1 and CDR2: GTSNPN and SVGIG (reference sequence). The CDR3 has 16 amino acids. Trimming removed 4 bases from V and 4 bases from J; junction bases left unmatched: 13. CDR3 nucleotide sequence: TGTGCCTGGACACTCTTTCGACAGGGTCTAGGAAACACCATATATTTT. This encodes CAWTLFRQGLGNTIYF.

V and J are TRBV28 and TRBJ1-2, with a tentative D call TRBD1 (6 bases). The CDR3 runs to 16 residues. Germline V gives CDR1 MDHEN, CDR2 SYDVKM. Trimming pared 0 bases from V and 0 bases from J, leaving 11 bases between. The CDR3 sequence is CASSLWGAAANYGYTF. In nucleotides, the CDR3 is TGTGCCAGCAGTTTATGGGGGGCGGCAGCTAACTATGGCTACACCTTC.

This rearrangement joins TRBV19 to TRBJ1-1; tentative D call: TRBD1 (5 bases). Per the germline V gene, CDR1 is LNHDA and CDR2 is SQIVND (reference sequence). Trimming cost V 5 bases and J 5 bases, with 15 bases left between them. The CDR3 spans 14 residues. This CDR3 reads CASSFPGGRTEAFF. CDR3 sequence (DNA): TGTGCCAGTAGTTTTCCGGGGGGGAGGACTGAAGCTTTCTTT.

The chain has TRBV6-2 or TRBV6-3 and TRBJ1-5, with D possibly being TRBD1 (5 bases). Germline V gene data show CDR1 as MNHEY and CDR2 as SVGEGT. This CDR3 has 14 residues. With 3 bases removed from V and 4 bases from J, the gap between germline ends came to 10 bases. The CDR3 coding sequence is TGTGCCAGCAGTTATTCGTCAGGGAATCAGCCCCAGCATTTT. Its translation is CASSYSSGNQPQHF.

J is TRBJ2-3 and V is TRBV2; no clear D gene. From germline, CDR1 is SNHLY and CDR2 FYNNEI. The V end lost 7 bases, the J end lost 0 bases, and 17 bases lay between the germline ends. The CDR3 spans 16 residues. As DNA, the CDR3 is TGTGCCAGCAAGCCCCTAGAGCGTTTTAGCACAGATACGCAGTATTTT. This codes for CASKPLERFSTDTQYF.

The chain combines TRBV11-1 with TRBJ2-7; no clear D. Germline lookup yields CDR1 SGHAT and CDR2 FQDESV (reference sequence). The V and J ends lost 5 bases and 0 bases respectively, with 8 bases between them. This CDR3 comprises 13 residues. The CDR3, as DNA: TGTGCCAGCAGCGAAGGGATCTCCTACGAGCAGTACTTC. Protein: CASSEGISYEQYF. Based on the CDR3 plus reference TRBV11-1 and TRBJ2-7, the full variable domain is EAEVAQSPRYKITEKSQAVAFWCDPISGHATLYWYRQILGQGPELLVQFQDESVVDDSQLPKDRFSAERLKGVDSTLKIQPAELGDSAMYLCASSEGISYEQYFGPGTRLTVT.

The V gene is TRBV24-1, the J gene TRBJ1-2, with TRBD1 matching 7 bases. CDR1 is KGHDR and CDR2 is SFDVKD in the germline V gene. This CDR3 has 13 residues. Trimming at V came to 5 bases and at J to 10 bases, leaving 9 bases not matched to a gene. The CDR3 DNA is TGTGCCACCAGTGGTCGACAGGGTTTTTACTACACCTTC. Translated, it gives CATSGRQGFYYTF.

This chain connects TRBV7-6 to TRBJ2-2, with a possible D match to TRBD2 (5 bases). Trimming took off 5 bases at V and 4 bases at J, with 17 bases between the two ends. The CDR3 consists of 16 residues. Germline-derived CDR1 and CDR2 are SGHVS and FNYEAQ. The CDR3 protein is CASSKRSPGSTGELFF. As DNA, the CDR3 is TGTGCCAGCAGCAAACGGAGCCCGGGGAGCACCGGGGAGCTGTTTTTT.

V is TRBV5-5 and J is TRBJ2-7; possible D gene TRBD1, 5 bases. There are 15 residues in the CDR3. The germline gives CDR1 SGHKS, CDR2 YYEKEE (reference sequence). V shed 0 bases and J shed 0 bases, with 10 bases lying between them. The CDR3 nucleotides read TGTGCCAGCAGCTTGGCCAGGGTGGGCTCCTACGAGCAGTACTTC. It yields the protein CASSLARVGSYEQYF.

The V gene is TRBV5-1, the J gene TRBJ2-7; 7 bases are a match to TRBD1. V lost 4 bases, J lost 7 bases, and 11 bases stayed unmatched. Germline-derived CDR1 and CDR2 are SGHRS and YFSETQ. The CDR3 has 14 residues. The CDR3 DNA follows: TGCGCCAGCAGCCTCGGTACAGGGGATGAGGAGCAGTACTTC. Its protein is CASSLGTGDEEQYF.

The rearrangement uses TRBV25-1 and TRBJ1-6; D is perhaps TRBD1 (5 bases). V was trimmed by 2 bases and J by 6 bases, leaving 5 bases between them. This CDR3 region has 13 residues. In germline, CDR1 is MGHDK, CDR2 SYGVNS. The chain's CDR3 is CASSEQGNSPLHF. CDR3 bases: TGTGCCAGCAGTGAACAGGGTAATTCACCCCTCCACTTT. Filled out from reference TRBV25-1 and TRBJ1-6, the complete variable domain reads EADIYQTPRYLVIGTGKKITLECSQTMGHDKMYWYQQDPGMELHLIHYSYGVNSTEKGDLSSESTVSRIRTEHFPLTLESARPSHTSQYLCASSEQGNSPLHFGNGTRLTVT.

The V call is TRBV27, the J call TRBJ2-7; weak D call: TRBD1 (6 bases). Germline V lookup: CDR1 MNHEY, CDR2 SMNVEV (reference sequence). V lost 3 bases and J lost 3, with 15 bases in between. The CDR3 is 15 residues long. CDR3 DNA: TGTGCCAGCAGTTTGTTGGGGGCACAGATCTACGAGCAGTACTTC. Protein sequence: CASSLLGAQIYEQYF.

CDR3 residues: CASSLEPAGGYGYTF. Written as DNA, the CDR3 is TGCGCCAGCAGCTTGGAGCCGGCTGGGGGCTATGGCTACACCTTC. V is TRBV5-1 and J is TRBJ1-2; possible D gene TRBD1, 5 bases. The germline V and J ends were trimmed by 0 bases and 4 bases, with 13 bases remaining between them. The CDR3 has 15 amino acids. Per the germline V gene, CDR1 is SGHRS and CDR2 is YFSETQ.